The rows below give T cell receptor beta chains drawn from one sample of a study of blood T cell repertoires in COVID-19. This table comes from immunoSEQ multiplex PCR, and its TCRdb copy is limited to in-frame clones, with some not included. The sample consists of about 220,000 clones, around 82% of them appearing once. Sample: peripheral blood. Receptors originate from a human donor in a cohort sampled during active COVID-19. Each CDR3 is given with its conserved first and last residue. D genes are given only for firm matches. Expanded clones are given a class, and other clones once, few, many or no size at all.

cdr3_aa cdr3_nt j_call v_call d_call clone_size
CASSPRDLGTYEQYF TGCGCCAGCAGCCCAAGGGACTTAGGTACCTACGAGCAGTACTTC TRBJ2-7 TRBV5-1 NA NA
CASSLVWRDQETQYF TGTGCCAGCAGCTTAGTATGGCGGGATCAAGAGACCCAGTACTTC TRBJ2-5 TRBV7-2 NA NA
CASSLEHRGYWEQYF TGTGCCAGCAGCTTGGAGCATAGGGGTTATTGGGAGCAGTACTTC TRBJ2-7 TRBV5-5 NA NA
CAISESEEGNTEAFF TGTGCCATCAGTGAGTCTGAAGAGGGGAACACTGAAGCTTTCTTT TRBJ1-1 TRBV10-3 NA NA
CASSQGGSTRTRGFGYTF TGTGCCAGCAGCCAAGGCGGTTCAACTAGAACCAGGGGGTTTGGCTACACCTTC TRBJ1-2 TRBV3-1/TRBV3-2 TRBD1 few
CASSLGVAGATGELFF TGTGCCAGCAGCCTAGGAGTAGCGGGAGCGACCGGGGAGCTGTTTTTT TRBJ2-2 TRBV3-1/TRBV3-2 TRBD2 few
CAWSVLGGSGNTIYF TGTGCCTGGAGTGTACTCGGGGGCTCTGGAAACACCATATATTTT TRBJ1-3 TRBV30 NA NA
CASSSPLGGDTQYF TGTGCCAGCAGTTCACCCCTAGGTGGAGATACGCAGTATTTT TRBJ2-3 TRBV7-9 NA NA
CASSQVTGGRGKLFF TGTGCCAGCAGCCAAGTAACAGGGGGTAGGGGAAAACTGTTTTTT TRBJ1-4 TRBV14 TRBD1 once
CASSEGQGLSYGYTF TGTGCCAGCAGTGAAGGTCAGGGCTTAAGTTATGGCTACACCTTC TRBJ1-2 TRBV2 NA NA
CASSQLAGVTDTQYF TGTGCCAGCAGCCAACTCGCGGGGGTAACAGATACGCAGTATTTT TRBJ2-3 TRBV3-1/TRBV3-2 TRBD2 NA
CASSPGQGASDTQYF TGTGCCAGCAGCCCGGGACAGGGGGCTTCAGATACGCAGTATTTT TRBJ2-3 TRBV11-2 TRBD1 NA
CASSQAYRGSGGNTIYF TGTGCCAGCAGCCAGGCCTACAGGGGATCGGGTGGAAACACCATATATTTT TRBJ1-3 TRBV4-2 TRBD1 few
CSVEESGSPDTQYF TGCAGCGTTGAAGAGAGCGGGTCCCCAGATACGCAGTATTTT TRBJ2-3 TRBV29-1 NA NA
CATSDGRLDTQYF TGTGCCACCAGTGACGGGAGACTAGATACGCAGTATTTT TRBJ2-3 TRBV24-1 NA once
CASIPGTGPLYGYTF TGTGCCAGCATCCCCGGGACAGGGCCTCTCTATGGCTACACCTTC TRBJ1-2 TRBV2 TRBD1 NA
CAIRQTGALNTEAFF TGTGCCATCAGACAAACAGGGGCCTTGAACACTGAAGCTTTCTTT TRBJ1-1 TRBV10-3 TRBD1 NA
CASSSGQGAETQYF TGTGCCAGCAGTTCGGGGCAGGGGGCAGAGACCCAGTACTTC TRBJ2-5 TRBV28 TRBD1 NA
CASSWRGYSYEQYF TGTGCCAGCAGCTGGCGAGGGTACTCCTACGAGCAGTACTTC TRBJ2-7 TRBV27 NA NA
CASSRPQGMNTEAFF TGTGCCAGCAGCCGGCCGCAGGGCATGAACACTGAAGCTTTCTTT TRBJ1-1 TRBV28 NA NA
CASSRSIGGGAYEQYF TGTGCCAGCAGTCGCTCTATCGGGGGAGGGGCATACGAGCAGTACTTC TRBJ2-7 TRBV27 TRBD2 NA
CASSPLGRNTEAFF TGCGCCAGCAGTCCCTTGGGCAGGAACACTGAAGCTTTCTTT TRBJ1-1 TRBV23-1 NA NA
CASSMTGYTGELFF TGTGCCAGCAGCATGACAGGGTATACCGGGGAGCTGTTTTTT TRBJ2-2 TRBV6-5 TRBD1 few
CASSQSGPPEKLFF TGTGCCAGCAGTCAGTCAGGGCCCCCTGAAAAACTGTTTTTT TRBJ1-4 TRBV2 NA NA
CASTLIPPLARGNTEAFF TGTGCCAGCACCCTAATACCCCCCCTTGCCAGGGGGAACACTGAAGCTTTCTTT TRBJ1-1 TRBV28 NA NA
CASSQETLRVYRGTEAFF TGTGCCAGCAGCCAAGAAACCCTCAGGGTTTATCGTGGCACTGAAGCTTTCTTT TRBJ1-1 TRBV3-1/TRBV3-2 NA few
CASSEFGGGTDTQYF TGTGCCAGCAGTGAATTCGGAGGGGGCACAGATACGCAGTATTTT TRBJ2-3 TRBV25-1 NA NA
CASKTREDEQYF TGTGCCAGCAAGACTAGAGAAGACGAGCAGTACTTC TRBJ2-7 TRBV6-5 NA NA
CASSPGQRNTIYF TGTGCCAGCAGTCCCGGACAGAGAAACACCATATATTTT TRBJ1-3 TRBV6-2/TRBV6-3 NA NA
CASSEWANYEQYF TGTGCCAGCAGTGAATGGGCCAACTACGAGCAGTACTTC TRBJ2-7 TRBV2 NA NA
CASSLDPGATNTEAFF TGCGCCAGCAGCTTGGATCCAGGGGCGACGAACACTGAAGCTTTCTTT TRBJ1-1 TRBV5-1 NA NA
CASSERTDFRLNTEAFF TGCGCCAGCAGCGAAAGGACAGATTTCCGATTGAACACTGAAGCTTTCTTT TRBJ1-1 TRBV4-1 NA NA
CASSPGLSGEQFF TGTGCTAGCAGCCCCGGACTATCAGGGGAGCAGTTCTTC TRBJ2-1 TRBV7-7 NA NA
CASTRQGSSQTDTQYF TGCGCCAGCACCCGACAGGGATCTTCCCAAACAGATACGCAGTATTTT TRBJ2-3 TRBV5-1 TRBD1 NA
CATSDGQVPEGDTEAFF TGTGCCACCAGTGATGGACAGGTCCCCGAGGGGGACACTGAAGCTTTCTTT TRBJ1-1 TRBV24-1 TRBD1 NA
CASSPTGENTGELFF TGTGCCAGCAGTCCGACAGGGGAGAACACCGGGGAGCTGTTTTTT TRBJ2-2 TRBV6-5 TRBD1 NA